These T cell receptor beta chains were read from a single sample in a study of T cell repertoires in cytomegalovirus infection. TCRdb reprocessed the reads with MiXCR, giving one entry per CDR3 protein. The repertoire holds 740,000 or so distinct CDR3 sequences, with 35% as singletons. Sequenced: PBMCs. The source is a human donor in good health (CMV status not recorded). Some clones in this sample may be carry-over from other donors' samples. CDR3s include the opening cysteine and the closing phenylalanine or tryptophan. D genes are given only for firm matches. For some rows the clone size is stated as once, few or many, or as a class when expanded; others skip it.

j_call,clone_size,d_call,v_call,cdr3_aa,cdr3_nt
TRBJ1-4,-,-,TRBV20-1,CSAGTGGEKLFF,TGCAGTGCGGGAACAGGAGGGGAAAAACTGTTTTTT
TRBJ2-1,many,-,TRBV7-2,CASSLVAFGYQRSSYNEQFF,TGTGCCAGCAGCTTAGTCGCATTCGGTTATCAGCGGAGCTCCTACAATGAGCAGTTCTTC
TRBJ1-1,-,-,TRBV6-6,CASSSNPRTEAFF,TGTGCCAGCAGTTCCAACCCCCGGACAGAAGCTTTCTTT
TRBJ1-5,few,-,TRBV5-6,CASTDRRGASNQPQHF,TGTGCCAGCACCGACCGTAGGGGCGCGAGCAATCAGCCCCAGCATTTT
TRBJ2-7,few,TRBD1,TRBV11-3,CASSQPGTGRKYF,TGTGCCAGCAGCCAACCCGGGACAGGGAGGAAGTACTTC
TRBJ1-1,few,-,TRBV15,CATSGPGARSTEAFF,TGTGCCACCAGCGGTCCGGGGGCGCGGAGCACTGAAGCTTTCTTT
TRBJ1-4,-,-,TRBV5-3,CASSPNRPQGSSYGNEKLFF,TGTGCCAGCAGCCCAAACCGGCCCCAGGGTTCATCGTATGGTAATGAAAAACTGTTTTTT
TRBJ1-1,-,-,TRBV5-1,CASSTRAGTEAFF,TGCGCCAGCAGCACCAGGGCCGGCACTGAAGCTTTCTTT
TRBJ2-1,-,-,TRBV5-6,CASSLRSPTVEQFF,TGTGCCAGCAGCTTGAGGTCCCCTACGGTTGAGCAGTTCTTC
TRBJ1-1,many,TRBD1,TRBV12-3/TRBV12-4,CASSPTGKRTEAFF,TGTGCCAGCAGTCCGACAGGGAAGCGCACTGAAGCTTTCTTT
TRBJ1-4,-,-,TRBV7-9,CASSPSYEKLFF,TGTGCCAGCAGCCCATCATATGAAAAACTGTTTTTT
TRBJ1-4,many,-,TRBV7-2,CASSLLSGSGEKLFF,TGTGCCAGCAGCTTATTGTCGGGTAGTGGCGAAAAACTGTTTTTT
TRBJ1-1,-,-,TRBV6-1,CASSSGTAVMNTEAFF,TGTGCCAGCAGTTCCGGGACGGCAGTCATGAACACTGAAGCTTTCTTT
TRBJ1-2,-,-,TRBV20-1,CSARDLGQTNYGYTF,TGCAGTGCTAGAGATCTGGGTCAAACTAACTATGGCTACACCTTC
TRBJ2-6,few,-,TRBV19,CATTPGQISGANVLTF,TGTGCCACAACTCCGGGACAAATCTCTGGGGCCAACGTCCTGACTTTC
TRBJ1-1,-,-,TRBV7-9,CASSVPGMDTEAFF,TGTGCCAGCAGCGTTCCAGGGATGGACACTGAAGCTTTCTTT
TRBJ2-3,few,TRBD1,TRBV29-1,CSVDRGDTQYF,TGCAGCGTGGACAGGGGAGATACGCAGTATTTT